The clone carrying this TCR beta chain was observed a handful of times. The antigen is unknown. The sample is drawn from a study of T-cell reconstitution after alpha-beta-depleted transplantation in children. Points from the study as a whole: Diversity and T-cell counts at one year after transplant derived mostly from new T cells. Surviving recipient T cells and intrathymic progenitors accounted for some patients' high TCRbeta diversity at day 60. About two months after transplant, alpha-beta T cells reportedly came from several hundred expanded graft clones.

TCRbeta library preparation incorporated unique molecular identifiers. TCRdb used MiXCR to reprocess the PCR reads, holding one entry per CDR3 protein. The data hold about 980,000 distinct CDR3 sequences, with roughly 29% observed a single time. The germline gives CDR1 SGDLS, CDR2 YYNGEE. Trimming stripped 3 bases from V and 7 bases from J, with 14 bases between. CDR3 length: 14 amino acids. V gene TRBV9 combines with J gene TRBJ2-1; D is tentatively TRBD1 or TRBD2 (6 bases each). Material: PBMCs, mostly from graft donor cells, obtained 360 days after TCRalphabeta/CD19-depleted stem cell transplant. The origin of this receptor is a boy in the first two years of life who had a stem cell transplant for SCID, so the T cells may come from the graft donor. Written as DNA, the CDR3 is TGTGCCAGCAGCGGGGGGGCCTGGTTGAATGAGCAGTTCTTC. Its translation is CASSGGAWLNEQFF.